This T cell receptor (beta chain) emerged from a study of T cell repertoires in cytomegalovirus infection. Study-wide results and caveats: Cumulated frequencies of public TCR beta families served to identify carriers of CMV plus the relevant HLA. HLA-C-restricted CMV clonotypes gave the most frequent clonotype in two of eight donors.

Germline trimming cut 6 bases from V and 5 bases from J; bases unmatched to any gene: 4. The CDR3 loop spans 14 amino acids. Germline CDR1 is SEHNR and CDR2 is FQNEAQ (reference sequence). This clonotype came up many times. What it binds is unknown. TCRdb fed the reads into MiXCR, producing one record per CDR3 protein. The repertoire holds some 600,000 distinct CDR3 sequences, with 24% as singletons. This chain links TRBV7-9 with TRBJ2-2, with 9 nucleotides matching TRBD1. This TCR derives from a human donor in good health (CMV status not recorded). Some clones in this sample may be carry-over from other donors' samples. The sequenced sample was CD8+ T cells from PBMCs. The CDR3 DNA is TGTGCCAGCAGGGACAGGGGAAGGACCGGGGAGCTGTTTTTT. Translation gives CASRDRGRTGELFF.